A single sample is the source of the 20 T cell receptor beta chains below, sequenced in a study of T cell responses to AZD1222 COVID-19 vaccine. Sequenced by immunoSEQ multiplex PCR; TCRdb stores in-frame clones only, minus some. Of 80,000 to 100,000 clones in the sample, 70% to 90% are singletons; the top ten hold 6.3%. The sample in question was peripheral blood, obtained on day 0 of AZD1222 vaccination. The receptors here all came from an adult in good health.

The chain has TRBV18 and TRBJ2-7, with 13 nucleotides matching TRBD2. This CDR3 is 19 amino acids long. V shed 3 bases and J 1 base; nucleotides not matched to a gene: 12. CDR1 is KGHSH and CDR2 is LQKENI in the germline V gene. The CDR3 sequence: CASSPTGRTSGGKSYEQYF. As DNA, the CDR3 is TGTGCCAGCTCACCGACCGGGAGGACTAGCGGGGGTAAATCCTACGAGCAGTACTTC.

This chain uses TRBV19 with TRBJ1-5; D gene uncertain. Per the germline V gene, CDR1 is LNHDA and CDR2 is SQIVND (reference sequence). The V end was cut by 3 bases, the J end by 5 bases, with 14 bases between. The CDR3 length is 15 residues. The CDR3 is CASSIGGNSHQPQHF. The CDR3 DNA is TGTGCCAGTAGTATTGGTGGGAACAGCCATCAGCCCCAGCATTTT.

The genes are TRBV11-2 and TRBJ2-7; 9 positions match TRBD1. J was trimmed by 3 bases and V by 5 bases; bases with no gene match: 2. This CDR3 contains 13 residues. The germline V gene has CDR1 SGHAT and CDR2 FQNNGV. The CDR3 DNA reads as TGTGCCAGCAGCGGACAGGGGTTCTACGAGCAGTACTTC. As protein: CASSGQGFYEQYF.

The chain is built from TRBV7-5 and TRBJ2-7; the DNA was not compared with TRBD1, the D call given in the table. TRBV7-5 is deemed a pseudogene. There are 15 residues in the CDR3. CDR3 nucleotides: TGTGTCAGAAGCTTAGTTTGGGGACAAACCTACGAGCAGTACTTC. Its translation is CVRSLVWGQTYEQYF.

The chain links TRBV11-2 to TRBJ2-7; 10 bases fit TRBD1. Germline V gene lookup returns CDR1 SGHAT and CDR2 FQNNGV. J gave up 4 bases and V 2 bases, and 8 bases lay outside the gene matches. The CDR3 is made up of 16 amino acids. The CDR3 DNA reads as TGTGCCAGCAGCTTATCCTTTGGGACAGGGGCATACGAGCAGTACTTC. It is translated as CASSLSFGTGAYEQYF.

This clone was found once. J is TRBJ2-1 and V is TRBV5-4; the match to TRBD1 covers 8 bases. This CDR3 has 15 residues. In germline, CDR1 is SGHNT, CDR2 YYREEE (reference sequence). Trimming took 2 bases from V and 4 from J; bases not matched to a gene: 5. CDR3 sequence (DNA): TGTGCCAGCAGCTTCTCCCGGGACAGGTACAATGAGCAGTTCTTC. Protein product: CASSFSRDRYNEQFF.

The rearrangement links TRBV18 to TRBJ2-7, with 10 bases fitting TRBD1. The CDR3 length is 16 residues. Trimming took 5 bases from V and 6 from J; bases not matched to a gene: 13. CDR1 and CDR2 (germline): KGHSH, LQKENI. The DNA for the CDR3 is TGTGCCAGCTCATCTCTCCGGGACAGGGGAGAGTTCGAGCAGTACTTC. The encoded protein is CASSSLRDRGEFEQYF.

In this sample, this clone turned up once. The V and J genes are TRBV19 and TRBJ1-2, with 8 bases matching TRBD1. The CDR3 runs 14 residues. Germline lookup yields CDR1 LNHDA and CDR2 SQIVND (reference sequence). V shed 4 bases and J 0 bases; nucleotides not matched to a gene: 1. CDR3 nucleotides: TGTGCCAGTAGTAAACAGGGGGCTAACTATGGCTACACCTTC. Amino acid sequence: CASSKQGANYGYTF.

This chain links TRBV6-2 or TRBV6-3 with TRBJ1-5, with 9 bases that match TRBD1. This CDR3 contains 17 residues. CDR1 and CDR2 (germline): MNHEY, SVGEGT. V gave up 5 bases and J gave up 6 bases; unmatched junction bases: 14. CDR3 sequence (DNA): TGTGCCAGCAGTCCCCAACCGGGACAGGGATTCCCTCAGCCCCAGCATTTT. It codes for CASSPQPGQGFPQPQHF.

V gene TRBV10-3 combines with J gene TRBJ1-5, with D maybe TRBD1 (6 bases). CDR3 size: 14 residues. V lost 0 bases and J 7 bases, leaving 10 bases between the germline ends. Germline V gives CDR1 ENHRY, CDR2 SYGVKD. DNA for the CDR3: TGTGCCATCAGTGAGTCGGCGGGGGCCCAGCCCCAGCATTTT. It yields the protein CAISESAGAQPQHF.

The chain couples TRBV5-1 to TRBJ2-3; the D is unclear. The CDR3 is 11 amino acids. CDR1 and CDR2 (germline): SGHRS, YFSETQ. V lost 3 bases to trimming and J lost 2 bases, with 1 base between them. The CDR3 here is CASSSTDTQYF. The DNA for the CDR3 is TGCGCCAGCAGCTCCACAGATACGCAGTATTTT.

The genes are TRBV27 and TRBJ1-2; TRBD1 agrees at 9 bases. This CDR3 region has 15 residues. Germline lookup yields CDR1 MNHEY and CDR2 SMNVEV (reference sequence). Unmatched junction bases numbered 11, after V lost 6 bases and J lost 6 bases. The CDR3 nucleotides are TGTGCCAGCAGATTCAACCCCGGGACAGGGAATGGCTACACCTTC. It encodes CASRFNPGTGNGYTF.

Comments on this clone: Germline is not matched at one junction end, which may reflect a read error. V is TRBV6-5 and J is TRBJ1-6; possibly TRBD1 for D (5 bases). The CDR3 spans 13 residues. Germline lookup yields CDR1 MNHEY and CDR2 SVGAGI. The chain's CDR3 is CAGRDWGRSPLHF. DNA of the CDR3: TGTGCCGGCAGGGATTGGGGACGGTCACCCCTCCACTTT.

This clone appeared a single time. This sample also contains other DNA sequences that code for the same CDR3. This chain connects TRBV4-1 to TRBJ2-7; 9 bases are a match to TRBD1. CDR3 size: 14 residues. V lost 3 bases, J lost 3 bases, and 3 bases stayed unmatched. Germline V gene sequence: CDR1 MGHRA, CDR2 YSYEKL. CDR3 sequence reads: CASSHPGQGYEQYF. CDR3 bases: TGCGCCAGCAGCCACCCGGGACAGGGCTACGAGCAGTACTTC.

The chain recombines TRBV7-2 with TRBJ2-2; D might be TRBD1 (5 bases). This CDR3 has 13 residues. Per the germline V gene, CDR1 is SGHTA and CDR2 is FQGNSA. V shed 1 base and J shed 6 bases, with 6 bases lying between them. In DNA, the CDR3 is TGTGCCAGCAGCTTAGTAGGGGCCGGGGAGCTGTTTTTT. This gives the protein CASSLVGAGELFF.

The chain employs TRBV19 and TRBJ2-5; a possible D gene is TRBD1 (5 bases). Germline V gives CDR1 LNHDA, CDR2 SQIVND (reference sequence). The CDR3 has 14 residues. V was clipped by 3 bases and J by 5 bases, with 13 bases between them. CDR3 DNA sequence: TGTGCCAGTAGTATTTCAGGGATTTGGGAGACCCAGTACTTC. Translated: CASSISGIWETQYF. Together with reference TRBV19 and TRBJ2-5, the CDR3 gives the full variable domain: DGGITQSPKYLFRKEGQNVTLSCEQNLNHDAMYWYRQDPGQGLRLIYYSQIVNDFQKGDIAEGYSVSREKKESFPLTVTSAQKNPTAFYLCASSISGIWETQYFGPGTRLLVL.

This chain joins TRBV15 and TRBJ1-6, with 7 bases identical to TRBD1. The germline gives CDR1 LNHNV, CDR2 YYDKDF (reference sequence). The CDR3 spans 15 residues. Trimming took 5 bases from V and 9 from J; bases not matched to a gene: 10. The CDR3 nucleotides are TGTGCCACCAGCCGTCGGGACAGTGTGCTTTCACCCCTCCACTTT. Protein product: CATSRRDSVLSPLHF.

The sample holds one count of this clone. This CDR3 is CASSIQGEDYGYTF. CDR3 DNA: TGTGCCAGCAGCATACAGGGGGAGGACTATGGCTACACCTTC. V and J are TRBV11-2 and TRBJ1-2; 8 bases are a match to TRBD1. Germline loops: CDR1 SGHAT, CDR2 FQNNGV. V shed 5 bases and J 3 bases; nucleotides not matched to a gene: 5. The CDR3 is 14 amino acids.

The chain is built from TRBV12-3 or TRBV12-4 and TRBJ2-7; no reliable D call. V lost 6 bases and J lost 4, with 13 bases in between. This CDR3 is 13 amino acids long. CDR3 protein: CASRRGLKYEQYF. The CDR3 DNA is TGTGCCAGCAGACGCGGCCTCAAGTACGAGCAGTACTTC.

The chain combines TRBV4-2 with TRBJ2-7, with 7 bases identical to TRBD1. Germline V gene data show CDR1 as LGHNA and CDR2 as YNFKEQ. CDR3 size: 15 residues. Trimming removed 2 bases from V and 0 bases from J; junction bases left unmatched: 4. CDR3 in amino acids: CASSQLRDSSYEQYF. In DNA, the CDR3 is TGTGCCAGCAGCCAACTCCGGGACAGCTCCTACGAGCAGTACTTC.